This TCR beta chain was retrieved from a study of cytomegalovirus exposure and HLA in healthy donors. Notes on the study in general: The study found most TCR sequences rare, yet found some public TCRs in many donors. The study flagged around 150 TCR beta chains as cytomegalovirus-associated.

In the case of this clone: Its antigen is not identified.

The PCR made use of 60 Vbeta and 13 Jbeta primers. TCRdb's table, derived via immunoSEQ multiplex PCR, lists solely in-frame clones and lacks some. The profile covers 110,000 to 150,000 clones, with 70% to 80% appearing a single time and over 3% taken by the ten largest. Unmatched junction bases numbered 3, after V lost 5 bases and J lost 0 bases. Per the germline V gene, CDR1 is KGHSH and CDR2 is LQKENI. The length of the CDR3 is 15 residues. This clonotype was obtained from a female donor in good health and CMV-seronegative. What was sequenced was PBMCs. This chain joins TRBV18 and TRBJ1-2; 10 positions match TRBD1. The CDR3 is CASSKDRGTNYGYTF. The CDR3 region has the DNA TGTGCCAGCTCAAAGGACAGGGGGACTAACTATGGCTACACCTTC.